The 13 T cell receptor beta chains presented below share a single source sample, sequenced in a study of OX40 agonist ivuxolimab in advanced cancers. The method was the immunoSEQ multiplex PCR assay. The source is immuneACCESS, and TCRdb retained only in-frame sequences with V and J called. Part of the clones is not carried over; for the studies checked, unresolved V genes explain less than half of this, and the remainder is unexplained. Present in this sample are around 50,000 clones, 88% of which were seen just once. Of the sample, about 0.58% is held by the ten largest clones. Sample: CD4+ or CD8+ T cells sorted from blood, taken in a trial of the OX40 agonist ivuxolimab. The receptors derive from an adult with an advanced solid tumor such as melanoma, head and neck, liver or kidney cancer.

V is TRBV11-2 and J is TRBJ2-3, with 7 bases matching TRBD2. The length of the CDR3 is 16 residues. The V segment lost 6 bases and the J segment 0 bases; nucleotides outside the gene matches: 9. Germline CDR1 and CDR2: SGHAT and FQNNGV. The CDR3, as DNA: TGTGCCAGCAGACCTGGCCTAGCGGAAAGCACAGATACGCAGTATTTT. Translation: CASRPGLAESTDTQYF.

The genes are TRBV7-3 and TRBJ2-5; D tentatively reads TRBD1 or TRBD2 (6 bases each). CDR1 and CDR2 from the germline V gene are SGHTA and FQGTGA. Trimming took 2 bases from V and 5 from J, leaving 15 bases between them. The CDR3 is 15 amino acids. The CDR3 region is CASSLSGGALETQYF. The CDR3 DNA follows: TGTGCCAGCAGCTTATCCGGGGGCGCCCTGGAGACCCAGTACTTC.

V gene TRBV14 combines with J gene TRBJ2-3; D possibly corresponds to TRBD1 (6 bases). Germline loops: CDR1 SGHDN, CDR2 FVKESK. V shed 2 bases and J shed 8 bases, with 11 bases lying between them. The CDR3 contains 13 residues. DNA for the CDR3: TGTGCCAGCAGCCAATCTAGGGGGAGTACGCAGTATTTT. This encodes CASSQSRGSTQYF. Looking up the rest from reference TRBV14 and TRBJ2-3 gives the full variable domain: EAGVTQFPSHSVIEKGQTVTLRCDPISGHDNLYWYRRVMGKEIKFLLHFVKESKQDESGMPNNRFLAERTGGTYSTLKVQPAELEDSGVYFCASSQSRGSTQYFGPGTRLTVL.

The J gene is TRBJ1-6, the V gene TRBV25-1; D gene unclear. Germline V CDR1 and CDR2: MGHDK, SYGVNS. This CDR3 comprises 13 residues. The V end lost 4 bases, the J end lost 6 bases, and 7 bases lay between the germline ends. The CDR3 sequence is CASSVKFNSPLHF. The CDR3 DNA sequence: TGTGCCAGCAGTGTAAAGTTTAATTCACCCCTCCACTTT.

The CDR3 loop is CASSSGGSSHIQYF. CDR3 sequence (DNA): TGTGCCAGCAGTTCCGGCGGGAGTAGTCACATTCAGTACTTC. The V and J genes are TRBV28 and TRBJ2-4; TRBD2 agrees at 7 bases. The CDR3 spans 14 residues. Germline CDR1 is MDHEN and CDR2 is SYDVKM. Trimming at V came to 4 bases and at J to 8 bases, leaving 8 bases not matched to a gene.

This chain links TRBV29-1 with TRBJ2-1, with 10 bases identical to TRBD1. This CDR3 is built from 15 residues. Germline CDR1 and CDR2: SQVTM and ANQGSEA. V dropped 4 bases and J dropped 4; count of bases not matched to a gene: 7. Written as DNA, the CDR3 is TGCAGCGTTGGAAAAAGACAGGGGGCGTACAATGAGCAGTTCTTC. As protein: CSVGKRQGAYNEQFF.

CDR3 sequence (DNA): TGTGCCAGCAGTTTCGCGGTTAGCTGGGGAAACGTGGATGGCAATGAGCAGTTCTTC. This translates into CASSFAVSWGNVDGNEQFF. The chain combines TRBV5-4 with TRBJ2-1; D is uncertain. The length of the CDR3 is 19 residues. Trimming cost V 5 bases and J 6 bases, with 30 bases left between them. Looked up from germline, CDR1 is SGHNT and CDR2 is YYREEE (reference sequence).

V is TRBV6-5 and J is TRBJ2-1; TRBD1 might be the D (6 bases). The CDR3 sequence is 16 residues long. Germline V lookup: CDR1 MNHEY, CDR2 SVGAGI. Trimming pared 2 bases from V and 2 bases from J, leaving 13 bases between. As DNA, the CDR3 is TGTGCCAGCAGTTACGTCAGGGGTGTCCCCTACAATGAGCAGTTCTTC. It translates to CASSYVRGVPYNEQFF.

The chain combines TRBV29-1 with TRBJ2-5; no firm D call. V was trimmed by 3 bases and J by 2 bases, leaving 7 bases between them. The V gene's germline CDR1 is SQVTM and CDR2 ANQGSEA. The CDR3 consists of 12 residues. CDR3 nucleotides: TGCAGCGTTGATCTACAGCAAGAGACCCAGTACTTC. Protein: CSVDLQQETQYF.

This chain connects TRBV29-1 to TRBJ1-2, with a weak D call TRBD1 (6 bases). The CDR3 runs to 12 residues. Trimming pared 4 bases from V and 5 bases from J, leaving 11 bases between. Per germline, CDR1 SQVTM and CDR2 ANQGSEA. Here the CDR3 DNA reads TGCAGCGTTGGCCAAGGGGGTTATGGCTACACCTTC. Translated: CSVGQGGYGYTF.

The chain joins TRBV7-8 to TRBJ2-3; D is undetermined. This CDR3 is 14 amino acids long. Trimming took 8 bases from V and 3 from J, leaving 15 bases between them. Germline CDR1 and CDR2: SGHVS and FQNEAQ. The CDR3 DNA reads as TGTGCCAGCTCAAGAGCTCTCTGGACAGATACGCAGTATTTT. It encodes CASSRALWTDTQYF.

The V call is TRBV5-1, the J call TRBJ2-1; the match to TRBD2 covers 10 bases. Per the germline V gene, CDR1 is SGHRS and CDR2 is YFSETQ. The CDR3 sequence is 17 residues long. Trimming removed 0 bases from V and 1 base from J; junction bases left unmatched: 4. The CDR3 loop is CASSLVSGRRSYNEQFF. In nucleotides, the CDR3 is TGCGCCAGCAGCTTGGTTAGCGGGAGGCGGTCCTACAATGAGCAGTTCTTC. Based on the CDR3 plus reference TRBV5-1 and TRBJ2-1, the full variable domain is KAGVTQTPRYLIKTRGQQVTLSCSPISGHRSVSWYQQTPGQGLQFLFEYFSETQRNKGNFPGRFSGRQFSNSRSEMNVSTLELGDSALYLCASSLVSGRRSYNEQFFGPGTRLTVL.

The V call is TRBV9, the J call TRBJ1-2; D gene unclear. V was shortened by 3 bases and J by 8 bases, with 17 bases between the two germline ends. Germline V gives CDR1 SGDLS, CDR2 YYNGEE. The CDR3 covers 14 residues. The CDR3 sequence: CASSGAESNWGYTF. In DNA, the CDR3 is TGTGCCAGCAGCGGGGCCGAATCTAACTGGGGCTACACCTTC. The whole variable domain, remainder taken from reference TRBV9 and TRBJ1-2, is DSGVTQTPKHLITATGQRVTLRCSPRSGDLSVYWYQQSLDQGLQFLIQYYNGEERAKGNILERFSAQQFPDLHSELNLSSLELGDSALYFCASSGAESNWGYTFGSGTRLTVV.